This T cell receptor beta chain appears in the sequencing data of a study of blood T cell repertoires in COVID-19. Study in general: Donors in the United States, Italy and Spain gave samples during acute or convalescent COVID-19.

Looked up from germline, CDR1 is SGHTA and CDR2 is FQGTGA. The CDR3 covers 17 residues. The V segment lost 3 bases and the J segment 0 bases; nucleotides outside the gene matches: 7. Sequencing was performed with immunoSEQ multiplex PCR; in TCRdb, only in-frame clones are kept and a portion is missing. The sample gives 190,000 or so clones, approximately 87% of which show up once; 0.8% to 1% is in the top ten. V and J are TRBV7-3 and TRBJ2-2, with TRBD1 matching 7 bases. Input material: peripheral blood. The sequence derives from a woman under 30 who had recovered from COVID-19. In DNA form, the CDR3 reads TGTGCCAGCAGCTTCCCAACCGGGACAGCGAACACCGGGGAGCTGTTTTTT. Protein: CASSFPTGTANTGELFF.